A single sample is the source of the 19 T cell receptor beta chains below, sequenced in a study of regulatory and conventional T cells in RAG deficiency. The sorted conventional CD4+ T cells were CD25-low and CD127-high, with genomic DNA sequenced. Repertoires were generated with immunoSEQ multiplex PCR, while TCRdb's copy carries only in-frame clones and drops some. Of about 30,000 clones listed, over 90% are singletons. These data are also associated with another study on regulatory T cells. That paper states: Primers: 52 TRBV forward and 13 TRBJ reverse.

Material: CD25- CD4+ T cells sorted from blood. These receptors came from a human donor in good health.

In DNA, the CDR3 is TGTGCCGGCCTGGGGACAGGGTACACTGAAGCTTTCTTT. Its translation is CAGLGTGYTEAFF. The chain recombines TRBV6-1 with TRBJ1-1, with 9 bases identical to TRBD1. The germline CDR1 and CDR2 sequences are MNHNS and SASEGT. V dropped 11 bases and J dropped 3; count of bases not matched to a gene: 7. This CDR3 is built from 13 residues.

The rearrangement joins TRBV6-5 to TRBJ1-1; TRBD1 matches at 8 bases. The CDR3 length is 14 residues. The germline V gene encodes CDR1 MNHEY and CDR2 SVGAGI. The V gene end was trimmed by 2 bases and the J gene end by 11 bases; junction bases not matched to a gene: 10. This chain's CDR3 is CASSYLITDRGAFF. The CDR3 nucleotides are TGTGCCAGCAGTTACCTCATTACCGACAGGGGTGCTTTCTTT.

The CDR3 loop is CASSETGQAQGALHF. CDR3 coding DNA: TGTGCCAGCAGTGAAACTGGACAGGCCCAAGGGGCCCTCCACTTT. The J gene is TRBJ1-6, the V gene TRBV6-1, with 7 positions matching TRBD1. The CDR3 spans 15 residues. The germline CDR1 and CDR2 sequences are MNHNS and SASEGT. V trimming: 2 bases; J trimming: 14 bases; junction bases outside the gene matches: 12.

The rearrangement uses TRBV5-4 and TRBJ2-7; D is possibly TRBD2 (6 bases). Trimming left V 2 bases short and J 0 bases short, with 15 bases between. Per the germline V gene, CDR1 is SGHNT and CDR2 is YYREEE (reference sequence). CDR3 size: 16 residues. The DNA of the CDR3 is TGTGCCAGCAGCTTACCACGGGGGTCAAGCTCCTACGAGCAGTACTTC. This translates into CASSLPRGSSSYEQYF.

The V gene is TRBV5-1, the J gene TRBJ1-4; D not resolved. V was cut by 0 bases and J by 7 bases, with 13 bases left in between. CDR1 is SGHRS, CDR2 YFSETQ, per germline. The CDR3 totals 15 residues. The CDR3 coding sequence is TGCGCCAGCAGCTTGGGTACAGACCTTGGTGAAAAACTGTTTTTT. Translation: CASSLGTDLGEKLFF. The complete variable domain, with remaining parts taken from reference TRBV5-1 and TRBJ1-4, reads KAGVTQTPRYLIKTRGQQVTLSCSPISGHRSVSWYQQTPGQGLQFLFEYFSETQRNKGNFPGRFSGRQFSNSRSEMNVSTLELGDSALYLCASSLGTDLGEKLFFGSGTQLSVL.

The V call is TRBV11-2, the J call TRBJ1-1; the D is unclear. With 5 bases removed from V and 1 base from J, the gap between germline ends came to 17 bases. The CDR3 spans 16 residues. The V gene's germline CDR1 is SGHAT and CDR2 FQNNGV. As DNA, the CDR3 is TGTGCCAGCAGCCCCCAGCCCATTCGCGGGAACACTGAAGCTTTCTTT. Translation: CASSPQPIRGNTEAFF.

The genes are TRBV14 and TRBJ2-1; 12 positions agree with TRBD2. CDR1 SGHDN and CDR2 FVKESK come from the germline V gene. This CDR3 spans 16 amino acids. J lost 8 bases, V lost 1 base, and 6 bases had no gene match. The CDR3 sequence: CASSQGPSGGADEQFF. The DNA of the CDR3 is TGTGCCAGCAGCCAAGGGCCTAGCGGGGGGGCGGATGAGCAGTTCTTC.

This sequence joins TRBV7-9 and TRBJ2-5; tentatively, D is TRBD1 (6 bases). The CDR3 contains 15 residues. Germline V gene sequence: CDR1 SEHNR, CDR2 FQNEAQ (reference sequence). V lost 3 bases to trimming and J lost 2 bases, with 13 bases between them. The CDR3, as DNA: TGTGCCAGCAGCTTGTTCACAGGGATGCAAGAGACCCAGTACTTC. Encoded protein: CASSLFTGMQETQYF.

The chain carries TRBV25-1 and TRBJ1-1; perhaps TRBD1 as D (5 bases). Germline CDR1 is MGHDK and CDR2 is SYGVNS. This CDR3 contains 14 residues. V shed 8 bases and J shed 11 bases, with 24 bases lying between them. The CDR3: CASSPYRLPDEAFF. CDR3 coding DNA: TGTGCCAGCTCCCCGTACAGGCTACCCGACGAGGCTTTCTTT.

This clone was observed once. This chain links TRBV2 with TRBJ2-1; 8 bases line up with TRBD1. Germline CDR1 is SNHLY and CDR2 is FYNNEI. This CDR3 region has 16 residues. Unmatched junction bases numbered 10, after V lost 2 bases and J lost 7 bases. The CDR3 is CASSEFPGQVANEQFF. In DNA, the CDR3 is TGTGCCAGCAGTGAATTTCCGGGACAGGTAGCAAATGAGCAGTTCTTC.

The J gene is TRBJ2-1, the V gene TRBV7-9; tentatively, D is TRBD2 (7 bases). This CDR3 is built from 15 residues. Germline values: CDR1 SEHNR, CDR2 FQNEAQ (reference sequence). V lost 5 bases and J lost 10, with 21 bases in between. The CDR3 reads CASSHGSTKGGEQFF. CDR3 nucleotides: TGTGCCAGCAGCCACGGTTCGACGAAGGGGGGGGAGCAGTTCTTC.

This sequence joins TRBV19 and TRBJ2-7, with TRBD2 as a possible D gene (5 bases). This CDR3 is 15 amino acids long. Germline lookup yields CDR1 LNHDA and CDR2 SQIVND (reference sequence). V was cut by 5 bases and J by 4 bases, with 18 bases left in between. CDR3: CASSPGGGWEYEQYF. As DNA, the CDR3 is TGTGCCAGTAGTCCAGGAGGTGGATGGGAATACGAGCAGTACTTC.

The rearrangement joins TRBV10-1 to TRBJ2-7, with D possibly being TRBD2 (7 bases). The CDR3 totals 14 residues. Trimming took 7 bases from V and 0 from J, leaving 13 bases between them. Germline V lookup: CDR1 WNHNN, CDR2 SYGVQD (reference sequence). CDR3 nucleotide sequence: TGCGCCAGCATAGGGGGGGCCACCTCCTACGAGCAGTACTTC. It translates to CASIGGATSYEQYF.

The genes are TRBV19 and TRBJ2-5; D is unresolved. Trimming shortened V by 3 bases and J by 2 bases, and 13 bases separated the two germline ends. There are 15 residues in the CDR3. In germline, CDR1 is LNHDA, CDR2 SQIVND (reference sequence). The CDR3 spells CASSMVRGDQETQYF. Written as DNA, the CDR3 is TGTGCCAGTAGTATGGTTCGCGGAGATCAAGAGACCCAGTACTTC.

In nucleotides, the CDR3 is TGTGCCAGCAGAACAGCTAATCAGCCCCAGCATTTT. This translates into CASRTANQPQHF. The chain recombines TRBV2 with TRBJ1-5; D ambiguous. Trimming removed 6 bases at V and 4 bases at J, with 7 bases between. Germline lookup yields CDR1 SNHLY and CDR2 FYNNEI. The CDR3 loop spans 12 amino acids. The full variable domain, its missing parts supplied by reference TRBV2 and TRBJ1-5, is EPEVTQTPSHQVTQMGQEVILRCVPISNHLYFYWYRQILGQKVEFLVSFYNNEISEKSEIFDDQFSVERPDGSNFTLKIRSTKLEDSAMYFCASRTANQPQHFGDGTRLSIL.

This chain joins TRBV4-2 and TRBJ2-2; 8 bases line up with TRBD2. The CDR3 is 16 amino acids. J lost 5 bases, V lost 1 base, and 6 bases had no gene match. Per germline, CDR1 LGHNA and CDR2 YNFKEQ. The DNA of the CDR3 is TGTGCCAGCAGCCAAGTGGCCCAGCGGGGGACCGGGGAGCTGTTTTTT. Its protein product is CASSQVAQRGTGELFF.

The V gene is TRBV20-1, the J gene TRBJ1-5, with D uncertain. The CDR3 consists of 11 residues. V was shortened by 1 base and J by 11 bases, with 9 bases between the two germline ends. CDR1 is DFQATT, CDR2 SNEGSKA, per germline (reference sequence). CDR3 in amino acids: CSARGREAQHF. For the CDR3, the DNA is TGCAGTGCTAGAGGGAGGGAAGCCCAGCATTTT.

This chain joins TRBV5-5 and TRBJ2-3; D unclear. The CDR3 contains 16 residues. Trimming took 0 bases from V and 4 from J, leaving 15 bases between them. Per germline, CDR1 SGHKS and CDR2 YYEKEE (reference sequence). CDR3 sequence: CASSLAPLGKSDTQYF. CDR3 sequence (DNA): TGTGCCAGCAGCTTGGCCCCCCTAGGAAAATCAGATACGCAGTATTTT.

The chain is built from TRBV7-9 and TRBJ1-2; D not certain. The V and J ends lost 1 base and 0 bases respectively, with 9 bases between them. Germline values: CDR1 SEHNR, CDR2 FQNEAQ (reference sequence). This CDR3 is built from 15 residues. The DNA of the CDR3 is TGTGCCAGCAGCTTAGTATCTTTAGCTAACTATGGCTACACCTTC. As protein: CASSLVSLANYGYTF.